One and the same sample provided the 14 T cell receptor beta chains below, sequenced in a study of shared clonotypes between healthy human individuals. Assay used: immunoSEQ multiplex PCR; TCRdb lists only in-frame clones, some missing. The sample comprises 850,000 to 1,200,000 clones, about 70% of which are singletons, and about 1.5% rests with the top ten. Sequenced: memory CD4+ T cells sorted from blood. Subset noted: CD45RA-negative fraction. These receptors were taken from a man between 18 and 29 years old in good health.

This clone was seen only once. This chain links TRBV9 with TRBJ1-3, with D possibly matching TRBD1 (5 bases). The ends were cut back, 3 bases at V and 0 bases at J, with 13 bases in the middle. This CDR3 has 16 residues. The germline V gene encodes CDR1 SGDLS and CDR2 YYNGEE. CDR3 in DNA: TGTGCCAGCAGCGCCCAACAGACAGTCTCTGGAAACACCATATATTTT. Translation: CASSAQQTVSGNTIYF.

This clone was seen many times. This chain connects TRBV2 to TRBJ2-2; no reliable D call. The germline CDR1 and CDR2 sequences are SNHLY and FYNNEI. The CDR3 is 15 amino acids. The V gene lost 4 bases and the J gene lost 3 bases, with 12 bases spanning the gap. CDR3 sequence: CASSGRVGHTGELFF. CDR3 bases: TGTGCCAGCAGTGGGCGAGTGGGTCACACCGGGGAGCTGTTTTTT.

This sequence joins TRBV5-1 and TRBJ2-4; unclear D gene. The CDR3 is 15 amino acids. With 3 bases removed from V and 0 bases from J, the gap between germline ends came to 10 bases. In germline, CDR1 is SGHRS, CDR2 YFSETQ. The CDR3 here is CASSSIAAAKNIQYF. CDR3 nucleotides: TGCGCCAGCAGCTCCATCGCCGCAGCCAAAAACATTCAGTACTTC.

Notes on this clone: A junction boundary mismatches the germline segment, possibly from a read error. The chain couples TRBV7-7 to TRBJ2-1, with TRBD2 matching over 9 bases. Germline CDR1 reads SSHAT; CDR2 reads FNYEAQ (reference sequence). This CDR3 is built from 15 residues. CDR3 in DNA: TGTGCTAGCAGCTTAAGGCTAGCGGGGTACAATGAGCAGTTCTTC. Its protein product is CASSLRLAGYNEQFF.

In its sample, this clone was seen many times. The chain is built from TRBV30 and TRBJ1-1, with D perhaps matching TRBD1 (5 bases). Germline CDR1 and CDR2: GTSNPN and SVGIG (reference sequence). This CDR3 is 13 amino acids long. This CDR3 reads CAMEGDKNTEAFF. The CDR3 DNA sequence: TGTGCAATGGAAGGGGATAAAAACACTGAAGCTTTCTTT.

This chain connects TRBV7-2 to TRBJ1-1; tentatively, D is TRBD1 (5 bases). The CDR3 totals 15 residues. Germline V lookup: CDR1 SGHTA, CDR2 FQGNSA. V was cut by 1 base and J by 1 base, with 10 bases left in between. The CDR3 DNA follows: TGTGCCAGCAGCTTAGGGGGCAGGGCGAACACTGAAGCTTTCTTT. The encoded protein is CASSLGGRANTEAFF.

This clone was detected a few times. This chain uses TRBV11-2 with TRBJ2-2; D unresolved. Between the trimmed V and J ends, which lost 1 base and 6 bases, there was a span of 9 bases. Germline CDR1 SGHAT, CDR2 FQNNGV. The CDR3 spans 14 residues. CDR3 sequence (DNA): TGTGCCAGCAGCTTAGTTTTAGGCGCCGGGGAGCTGTTTTTT. Translated: CASSLVLGAGELFF. The full variable domain, rest sourced from reference TRBV11-2 and TRBJ2-2, is EAGVAQSPRYKIIEKRQSVAFWCNPISGHATLYWYQQILGQGPKLLIQFQNNGVVDDSQLPKDRFSAERLKGVDSTLKIQPAKLEDSAVYLCASSLVLGAGELFFGEGSRLTVL.

This clone has a handful of counts. Sequence at one end of the junction differs from germline and may be a read error. This chain links TRBV19 with TRBJ2-1, with TRBD2 matching 8 bases. The CDR3 contains 14 residues. Germline lookup yields CDR1 LNHDA and CDR2 SQIVND (reference sequence). CDR3 protein: CASSPTGGSVSSVF. The CDR3, as DNA: TGTGCCAGTAGTCCCACGGGGGGGAGTGTTTCTTCGGTCTTC.

The rearrangement links TRBV30 to TRBJ2-1; 11 bases map to TRBD2. Looked up from germline, CDR1 is GTSNPN and CDR2 is SVGIG (reference sequence). CDR3 size: 14 residues. V lost 5 bases, J lost 4 bases, and 4 bases stayed unmatched. CDR3 DNA sequence: TGTGCCTGGCCGGGACTAGCGGATTACAATGAGCAGTTCTTC. Its translation is CAWPGLADYNEQFF.

V usage is TRBV5-1 and J usage is TRBJ2-3; 11 bases are a match to TRBD2. The CDR3 is 15 residues long. Germline V CDR1 and CDR2: SGHRS, YFSETQ. V lost 3 bases, J lost 6 bases, and 6 bases stayed unmatched. The CDR3 loop reads CASSSALAGGDTQYF. The CDR3 bases are TGCGCCAGCAGCTCTGCGCTAGCGGGGGGCGATACGCAGTATTTT. Combining the CDR3 with reference TRBV5-1 and TRBJ2-3 gives the whole variable domain KAGVTQTPRYLIKTRGQQVTLSCSPISGHRSVSWYQQTPGQGLQFLFEYFSETQRNKGNFPGRFSGRQFSNSRSEMNVSTLELGDSALYLCASSSALAGGDTQYFGPGTRLTVL.

The chain employs TRBV28 and TRBJ1-2; TRBD1 might be the D (5 bases). CDR1 is MDHEN, CDR2 SYDVKM, per germline. The V and J ends lost 3 bases and 5 bases respectively, with 13 bases between them. The CDR3 is 14 residues long. CDR3 DNA: TGTGCCAGCAGTTTCTTCCAGGGTCGGTATGGCTACACCTTC. This sequence encodes CASSFFQGRYGYTF.

This chain links TRBV12-5 with TRBJ2-3; D unresolved. Deletions cut 0 bases from V and 5 bases from J, with 3 bases between. CDR1 and CDR2 from the germline V gene are LGHNT and FRNRAP. The CDR3 length is 12 residues. The CDR3 loop reads CASGLVRDTQYF. CDR3 coding DNA: TGTGCTAGTGGTTTGGTACGAGATACGCAGTATTTT.

This clone came up once. Written as DNA, the CDR3 is TGTGCCAGCACCCTGGGGGGAGCTCCATCCTACGAGCAGTACTTC. Translating it yields CASTLGGAPSYEQYF. This chain links TRBV28 with TRBJ2-7; tentatively, D is TRBD2 (6 bases). Per the germline V gene, CDR1 is MDHEN and CDR2 is SYDVKM. The CDR3 spans 15 residues. Trimming removed 7 bases from V and 1 base from J, with 17 bases in between.

V and J are TRBV6-6 and TRBJ1-3; D is unclear. Germline assignment: CDR1 MNHNY and CDR2 SVGAGI (reference sequence). The CDR3 length is 15 residues. The V gene lost 7 bases and the J gene lost 0 bases, with 13 bases spanning the gap. Written as DNA, the CDR3 is TGTGCCAGCACTGTGGTGTCAGGCTCTGGAAACACCATATATTTT. Translation: CASTVVSGSGNTIYF.